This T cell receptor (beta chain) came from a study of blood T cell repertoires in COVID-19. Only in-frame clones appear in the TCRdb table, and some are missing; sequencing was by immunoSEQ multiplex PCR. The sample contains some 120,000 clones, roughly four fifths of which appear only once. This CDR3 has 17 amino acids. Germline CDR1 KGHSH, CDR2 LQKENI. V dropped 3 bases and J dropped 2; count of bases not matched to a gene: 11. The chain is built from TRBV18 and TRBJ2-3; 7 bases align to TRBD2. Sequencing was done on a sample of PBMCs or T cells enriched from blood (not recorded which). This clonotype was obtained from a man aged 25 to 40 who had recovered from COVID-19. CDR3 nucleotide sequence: TGTGCCAGCTCACCCTGGCGGGTCCGGGAGGTCACAGATACGCAGTATTTT. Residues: CASSPWRVREVTDTQYF.